This entry lists 25 T cell receptor beta chains sequenced from one sample in a study of early stage breast cancer tumors. Sequencing used immunoSEQ multiplex PCR; TCRdb keeps in-frame clones, though not all of them. Among approximately 33,000 clones, more than 65% were seen once, and the ten largest hold 4% to 5%. Material for sequencing was blood. The receptors stem from a person in their forties with breast cancer.

The chain links TRBV23-1 to TRBJ1-4; 7 positions match TRBD1. TRBV23-1 is filed as an ORF, its function uncertain. This CDR3 is built from 18 residues. With 2 bases clipped from V and 7 bases from J, the junction kept 16 bases outside the gene matches. The CDR3 DNA follows: TGCGCCAGCAGTCAAACCCTGGGTGAGCAGGGGGGGGGTGAAAAACTGTTTTTT. It yields the protein CASSQTLGEQGGGEKLFF.

The rearrangement links TRBV6-5 to TRBJ1-2; D might be TRBD1 (5 bases). The CDR3 length is 15 residues. V lost 3 bases to trimming and J lost 7 bases, with 18 bases between them. The germline CDR1 and CDR2 sequences are MNHEY and SVGAGI. The CDR3 loop reads CASSYESGSWGGYTF. For the CDR3, the DNA is TGTGCCAGCAGTTATGAATCAGGGTCCTGGGGTGGCTACACCTTC.

The rearrangement links TRBV4-3 to TRBJ2-3; 10 bases map to TRBD1. This CDR3 is built from 15 residues. The germline gives CDR1 LGHNA, CDR2 YSLEER. Trimming cost V 1 base and J 4 bases; bases outside gene matches: 2. The chain's CDR3 is CASSQGTGGPDTQYF. The CDR3 region has the DNA TGCGCCAGCAGCCAAGGGACAGGGGGACCAGATACGCAGTATTTT.

V gene TRBV6-1 combines with J gene TRBJ1-5, with D possibly TRBD1 on 5 matching bases. Germline V lookup: CDR1 MNHNS, CDR2 SASEGT. This CDR3 contains 13 residues. The V end lost 5 bases, the J end lost 5 bases, and 10 bases lay between the germline ends. The CDR3 region is CASSQGGHQPQHF. DNA for the CDR3: TGTGCCAGCAGTCAGGGAGGGCATCAGCCCCAGCATTTT.

This chain connects TRBV5-4 to TRBJ2-3, with D possibly matching TRBD2 (6 bases). CDR3 length equals 16 residues. Trimming cost V 5 bases and J 1 base, with 17 bases left between them. Germline CDR1 SGHNT, CDR2 YYREEE (reference sequence). CDR3 sequence: CASSQPGSSGTDTQYF. The CDR3 nucleotides read TGTGCCAGCAGTCAACCCGGGTCTAGCGGCACAGATACGCAGTATTTT. Based on the CDR3 plus reference TRBV5-4 and TRBJ2-3, the full variable domain is ETGVTQSPTHLIKTRGQQVTLRCSSQSGHNTVSWYQQALGQGPQFIFQYYREEENGRGNFPPRFSGLQFPNYSSELNVNALELDDSALYLCASSQPGSSGTDTQYFGPGTRLTVL.

J is TRBJ2-5 and V is TRBV7-7; D gene unclear. V lost 5 bases and J 5 bases, leaving 12 bases between the germline ends. Germline V CDR1 and CDR2: SSHAT, FNYEAQ (reference sequence). The CDR3 totals 13 residues. The CDR3, as DNA: TGTGCCAGCAGCCCAGGTCCGGATGAGACCCAGTACTTC. It is translated as CASSPGPDETQYF.

The chain has TRBV9 and TRBJ2-2; 9 bases agree with TRBD1. Germline CDR1 is SGDLS and CDR2 is YYNGEE. Trimming at V came to 0 bases and at J to 9 bases, leaving 6 bases not matched to a gene. The CDR3 runs 15 residues. The CDR3 here is CASSVDGQGNRELFF. The CDR3 DNA is TGTGCCAGCAGCGTAGATGGACAGGGGAACAGGGAGCTGTTTTTT.

V gene TRBV18 combines with J gene TRBJ2-7, with 7 nucleotides matching TRBD1. J was trimmed by 6 bases and V by 2 bases; bases with no gene match: 10. The CDR3 is 15 residues long. Germline CDR1 reads KGHSH; CDR2 reads LQKENI. The CDR3 reads CASSPGQAAWGEQYF. For the CDR3, the DNA is TGTGCCAGCTCACCAGGACAGGCAGCTTGGGGCGAGCAGTACTTC.

The V call is TRBV7-2, the J call TRBJ2-5, with unresolved D. The germline CDR1 and CDR2 sequences are SGHTA and FQGNSA. V gave up 2 bases and J gave up 3 bases, with 10 bases separating them. The CDR3 is 14 residues long. CDR3 residues: CASSLNSNKETQYF. The CDR3 nucleotides are TGTGCCAGCAGCTTAAACAGTAACAAAGAGACCCAGTACTTC.

This clone has more than one count but fewer than ten. CDR3 sequence: CASSRTGGWELSTGELFF. Written as DNA, the CDR3 is TGTGCCAGCAGCCGAACAGGGGGCTGGGAGTTGAGCACCGGGGAGCTGTTTTTT. This chain joins TRBV9 and TRBJ2-2; the match to TRBD1 covers 9 bases. Per the germline V gene, CDR1 is SGDLS and CDR2 is YYNGEE. V shed 4 bases and J 4 bases; nucleotides not matched to a gene: 14. The CDR3 is made up of 18 amino acids.

V gene TRBV6-5 combines with J gene TRBJ2-7; TRBD2 is a possible D gene (5 bases). The V end lost 0 bases, the J end lost 5 bases, and 11 bases lay between the germline ends. CDR1 is MNHEY, CDR2 SVGAGI, per germline. CDR3 length equals 14 residues. The CDR3 DNA follows: TGTGCCAGCAGTTACTCCCGGGGAAACCACGAGCAGTACTTC. Encoded protein: CASSYSRGNHEQYF.

The chain recombines TRBV19 with TRBJ2-5; D may be TRBD1 (5 bases). This CDR3 is 13 amino acids long. CDR1 is LNHDA and CDR2 is SQIVND in the germline V gene (reference sequence). V shed 3 bases and J shed 7 bases, with 12 bases lying between them. CDR3 amino acids: CASSMGRVGTQYF. Here the CDR3 DNA reads TGTGCCAGTAGTATGGGCAGGGTCGGGACCCAGTACTTC.

The V and J genes are TRBV27 and TRBJ2-1; 14 bases align to TRBD2. Trimming removed 5 bases from V and 5 bases from J; junction bases left unmatched: 2. This CDR3 region has 15 residues. Germline loops: CDR1 MNHEY, CDR2 SMNVEV (reference sequence). In DNA form, the CDR3 reads TGTGCCAGCAGTAAGGGACTAGCGGGGGACAATGAGCAGTTCTTC. Translated: CASSKGLAGDNEQFF.

The J gene is TRBJ2-3, the V gene TRBV7-6; 8 bases fit TRBD2. V lost 1 base, J lost 3 bases, and 3 bases stayed unmatched. Germline CDR1 SGHVS, CDR2 FNYEAQ. The CDR3 is 15 amino acids. CDR3 nucleotides: TGTGCCAGCAGCTTAGGCGGCGGGAGGACAGATACGCAGTATTTT. Protein product: CASSLGGGRTDTQYF.

J is TRBJ2-1 and V is TRBV5-1; 8 positions agree with TRBD2. Trimming cost V 2 bases and J 10 bases; bases outside gene matches: 5. CDR3 size: 13 residues. Germline CDR1 and CDR2: SGHRS and YFSETQ. This CDR3 reads CASSFGSGGEQFF. The CDR3 bases are TGCGCCAGCAGCTTTGGGAGCGGGGGCGAGCAGTTCTTC.

This clone was seen a handful of times. This chain uses TRBV11-2 with TRBJ2-1; TRBD2 agrees at 7 bases. The length of the CDR3 is 17 residues. Losses at the gene ends were 5 bases for V and 0 bases for J; bases not matched to a gene: 10. Germline CDR1 SGHAT, CDR2 FQNNGV. Here the CDR3 reads CASSLETSRSSYNEQFF. CDR3 DNA: TGTGCCAGCAGCCTCGAGACTAGCCGGAGCTCCTACAATGAGCAGTTCTTC.

The chain is built from TRBV7-9 and TRBJ1-3; D might be TRBD1 (5 bases). V was clipped by 8 bases and J by 2 bases, with 22 bases between them. The germline V gene encodes CDR1 SEHNR and CDR2 FQNEAQ (reference sequence). CDR3 size: 17 residues. The CDR3: CASGVTSGGVAGNTIYF. DNA for the CDR3: TGTGCCAGCGGAGTAACTTCGGGAGGGGTGGCTGGAAACACCATATATTTT.

The genes are TRBV11-3 and TRBJ1-1; D gene ambiguous. Between the trimmed V and J ends, which lost 1 base and 7 bases, there was a span of 13 bases. The CDR3 contains 14 residues. Per the germline V gene, CDR1 is SGHNT and CDR2 is YENEEA. Written as DNA, the CDR3 is TGTGCCAGCAGCTTAGCCCCCCACGGCTTTGAAGCTTTCTTT. Encoded protein: CASSLAPHGFEAFF.

The gene calls are TRBV7-2 and TRBJ2-1; TRBD2 aligns across 7 bases. V dropped 0 bases and J dropped 12; count of bases not matched to a gene: 5. The CDR3 loop spans 13 amino acids. Germline CDR1 is SGHTA and CDR2 is FQGNSA. The CDR3 bases are TGTGCCAGCAGCTTAGCCCTAGCGGCTCCGCAGTTCTTC. Amino acid sequence: CASSLALAAPQFF. Full variable domain (missing parts from reference TRBV7-2 and TRBJ2-1): GAGVSQSPSNKVTEKGKDVELRCDPISGHTALYWYRQSLGQGLEFLIYFQGNSAPDKSGLPSDRFSAERTGGSVSTLTIQRTQQEDSAVYLCASSLALAAPQFFGPGTRLTVL.

V and J are TRBV27 and TRBJ2-7; 7 nucleotides line up with TRBD1. V shed 6 bases and J 2 bases; nucleotides not matched to a gene: 4. Germline V gene data show CDR1 as MNHEY and CDR2 as SMNVEV (reference sequence). The CDR3 loop spans 13 amino acids. The CDR3 DNA reads TGTGCCAGCAGAGGGACAGAGACCTACGAGCAGTACTTC. It translates to CASRGTETYEQYF.

V usage is TRBV28 and J usage is TRBJ2-5, with 8 bases fitting TRBD2. Germline lookup yields CDR1 MDHEN and CDR2 SYDVKM. The CDR3 totals 14 residues. The ends lost 2 bases at V and 3 bases at J; junction bases unmatched: 2. The DNA of the CDR3 is TGTGCCAGCAGTTTAAGCGGGAGTAAAGAGACCCAGTACTTC. Translating gives CASSLSGSKETQYF.

A few counts support this clone. The gene calls are TRBV10-3 and TRBJ1-3; possible D gene TRBD1, 5 bases. Germline values: CDR1 ENHRY, CDR2 SYGVKD. CDR3 length equals 14 residues. Trimming cost V 3 bases and J 5 bases, with 11 bases left between them. The chain's CDR3 is CAISEAGLRNTIYF. As DNA, the CDR3 is TGTGCCATCAGTGAAGCAGGGTTGCGAAACACCATATATTTT.

J is TRBJ2-2 and V is TRBV11-2; either TRBD1 or TRBD2 may supply D (5 bases each). The CDR3 runs to 14 residues. The V gene's germline CDR1 is SGHAT and CDR2 FQNNGV. V gave up 3 bases and J gave up 5 bases, with 10 bases separating them. CDR3 in amino acids: CASSFGGRTGELFF. As DNA, the CDR3 is TGTGCCAGCAGCTTTGGGGGACGGACCGGGGAGCTGTTTTTT.

By its share, this clone is medium-sized. The chain recombines TRBV19 with TRBJ1-2, with D perhaps matching TRBD1 (5 bases). The CDR3 is 14 residues long. Trimming took off 0 bases at V and 5 bases at J, with 10 bases between the two ends. Germline V gene lookup returns CDR1 LNHDA and CDR2 SQIVND (reference sequence). CDR3 bases: TGTGCCAGTAGTATAGATCGCAGGGATTATGGCTACACCTTC. This translates into CASSIDRRDYGYTF.

The chain has TRBV12-5 and TRBJ2-2, with 13 bases aligning to TRBD2. Germline trimming cut 5 bases from V and 7 bases from J; bases unmatched to any gene: 10. Germline CDR1 is LGHNT and CDR2 is FRNRAP. This CDR3 spans 17 amino acids. Here the CDR3 reads CASGPYTSGRAGGELFF. The CDR3 DNA sequence: TGTGCTAGTGGTCCATACACTAGCGGGAGGGCCGGCGGGGAGCTGTTTTTT.